This T cell receptor (beta chain) emerged from a study of shared clonotypes between healthy human individuals (dated by TCRdb to the early 2020s). As for the study more broadly: The cohort included three men and a couple of women between 18 and 49 years of age. For each donor, three plates each were used for CD4 naive and CD4 memory, two plates were used for CD8 naive, and one plate was used for CD8 memory. The study deeply sequenced blood TCR repertoires of roughly five healthy adults to estimate repertoire size and the extent of clonotype sharing between individuals. To increase sequencing depth and limit assay-specific biases, TCR repertoire library preparation and sequencing were carried out by different laboratories using diverse techniques. Each donor's leukapheresis produced roughly between roughly 0.85 and 10 billion PBMCs. The paper's findings and limits, for the study overall: The small number of donors limited the genetic and exposure-history diversity represented. When a few donors were compared, the shared fraction of clonotypes was 5% to 6.5% for naive CD4, less than 4% for naive CD8, more than 2% for memory CD4, and 0.35% to 0.4% for memory CD8. Estimated clonotype richness was generally larger for naive than for memory subsets. Higher generation probabilities were observed for clonotypes shared by all four sorted-subset donors than for non-shared clonotypes. Sampling was restricted to blood, and TCR repertoires in tissue are likely to differ from TCR repertoires in blood. Based on pairwise subsampling, the degree of clonotype sharing among donors was expected to be affected by sequencing depth. Incomplete sequencing was indicated by rarefaction of sorted-subset datasets, despite the large sequencing depth.

V is clipped by 6 bases and J by 1 base, and the sequence between their germline boundaries is 9 bases long. From the germline V gene, CDR1 is MDHEN and CDR2 is SYDVKM. Counted from cysteine to phenylalanine, this CDR3 has 13 amino acids. Left in the record is the CDR3 DNA by itself, 39 bases read in frame from the first base. Using the deep immunoSEQ assay, multiplex PCR amplified TCR CDR3 regions from genomic DNA. Genomic DNA extracted from each cell subset was distributed evenly over all wells of several immunoSEQ 96-well plates, and each plate served as one replicate. For sorted subsets, each replicate PCR was loaded with about 0.2 ug genomic DNA, equivalent to 30,000 or so T cell genomes. Purified libraries were quantified with a Qubit 3.0 fluorometer, sized on a Bioanalyzer 2100, and re-quantified with the KAPA Library Quantification kit. A separate single-read 150-cycle Illumina NextSeq 550 flow cell was used to sequence each immunoSEQ 96-well plate. Concerning the study's data processing: Because the immunoSEQ output held only junctional sequences and lacked quality scores, the filtering could not match the filtering applied to full-length reads. To assign V/J genes and CDR3, sequences were annotated against IMGT germline references using PyIR, a Python wrapper for IgBLAST v1.9. Reads were filtered out if the reads had weak V/J assignments (E-value above 1e-6), no CDR3, stop codons, out-of-frame junctions, or ambiguous translated residues. V3J clonotypes were defined as sequences sharing the same inferred V gene, J gene, and CDR3 amino acid sequence. Percentage overlap between repertoires was calculated by dividing the number of shared unique clonotypes by the size of the smaller repertoire. RTK rarefaction, the Chao1 estimator, and Recon v2.1 estimates of unobserved clonotypes were used to assess repertoire richness. For all TCRbeta clonotypes obtained by the gDNA method from four donors, generation probabilities were computed with OLGA. TCRdb took this table from immuneACCESS and kept in-frame rearrangements with V and J called. Such tables lack part of the clones; where checked against another copy, unresolved V genes explain under half of the gap, and the rest is unexplained. The D gene and trimming were derived from the DNA, and the V and J assignments and clone size from that table. Across this sample there are some 2.1 million clones, with roughly 93% seen only once. Jointly, the top ten make up over 1.5% of the sample.

For the CD8 naive samples, CD45RO-negative cells were positively selected for CCR7, yielding a CD45RA+CCR7+ population from which TemRA cells were excluded. Healthy HIV-negative adults with no recently reported acute infections or vaccinations were included as donors. Only Caucasian adults living in Nashville, Tennessee, USA were represented among the donors. After blood collection by leukapheresis, PBMCs were isolated using Ficoll-Histopaque density gradient centrifugation and then cryopreserved in the vapor phase of liquid nitrogen. Analytical flow cytometry was used to check the purity and quantity of each magnetically sorted T cell population. Genomic DNA was isolated from every sorted fraction and measured by UV absorbance on a Nanodrop 2000c. Details on this clone: Its antigen target is currently unknown. No clone much larger than this one lies a single base away; base qualities are absent.

The sequence was collected from a man aged 18 to 35 in good health. Some clones in this sample may be carry-over from other donors' samples. The rearranged chain carries TRBV28 and TRBJ2-5; the D gene is not confidently resolved. Material for sequencing was naive CD8+ T cells from PBMCs. The cell subset or site label for this specimen denotes: CD45RA+CCR7+. CDR3 sequence: CASSPFVQETQYF. The DNA is TGTGCCAGCAGCCCTTTTGTCCAAGAGACCCAGTACTTC.